This T cell receptor (beta chain) was observed in a study of CD8 T cells in Susac syndrome. Study-level points and caveats: A relatively small number of individuals underwent TCR sequencing and HLA analysis.

The authors reverse transcribed about 0.45 to 1 ug RNA with random hexamers. TCRdb reanalysed the immunoSEQ multiplex PCR reads using MiXCR and keeps one entry per CDR3 protein. The repertoire holds just over 150,000 distinct CDR3 sequences, with less than 97% as singletons. The CDR3 has 15 residues. CDR1 is MNHEY, CDR2 SMNVEV, per germline (reference sequence). V was cut by 4 bases and J by 3 bases, with 16 bases left in between. Worth noting for this clonotype: Antigen unknown.

The chain employs TRBV27 and TRBJ2-7; D is perhaps TRBD2 (6 bases). The sequencing input was CD8+ T cells from PBMCs. This receptor was identified in a human donor with multiple sclerosis. The CDR3 sequence is CASSYAGTGGYEQYF. DNA for the CDR3: TGTGCCAGCAGTTATGCCGGGACTGGGGGCTACGAGCAGTACTTC.